The 20 T cell receptor beta chains in this list originate from one sample, sequenced in a study of cytomegalovirus exposure and HLA in healthy donors. The PCR had 60 Vbeta and 13 Jbeta primers. Here immunoSEQ multiplex PCR was the method, and the copy in TCRdb shows in-frame clones only, minus some. The table lists around 130,000 clones, around four fifths of them singletons, with less than 6.5% in the top ten. Specimen: PBMCs. The origin of the receptors is a man aged 30 to 45 in good health and CMV-seronegative.

The chain links TRBV7-2 to TRBJ1-5; a possible D gene is TRBD1 (6 bases). Germline V gene lookup returns CDR1 SGHTA and CDR2 FQGNSA. CDR3 length equals 14 residues. Trimming took off 6 bases at V and 2 bases at J, with 11 bases between the two ends. The DNA for the CDR3 is TGTGCCAGCAGTCTAGGGGGGGGCAATCAGCCCCAGCATTTT. This sequence encodes CASSLGGGNQPQHF.

V usage is TRBV28 and J usage is TRBJ1-1, with D hard to call. V lost 6 bases and J 1 base, leaving 12 bases between the germline ends. Germline CDR1 is MDHEN and CDR2 is SYDVKM. The CDR3 sequence is 14 residues long. The CDR3 sequence: CASREVQRNTEAFF. CDR3 in DNA: TGTGCCAGCAGGGAAGTACAGAGGAACACTGAAGCTTTCTTT.

This clone was seen a handful of times. The rearrangement links TRBV19 to TRBJ2-5; D is uncertain. This CDR3 region has 13 residues. CDR1 and CDR2 (germline): LNHDA, SQIVND (reference sequence). The germline V and J ends were trimmed by 3 bases and 5 bases, with 10 bases remaining between them. The CDR3 loop is CASSMGHTETQYF. In nucleotides, the CDR3 is TGTGCCAGTAGTATGGGCCACACGGAGACCCAGTACTTC.

This chain connects TRBV4-1 to TRBJ2-3; perhaps TRBD1 as D (5 bases). Trimming shortened V by 4 bases and J by 2 bases, and 16 bases separated the two germline ends. Per germline, CDR1 MGHRA and CDR2 YSYEKL. The CDR3 sequence is 16 residues long. This chain's CDR3 is CASSPVGQTLTDTQYF. CDR3 bases: TGCGCCAGCAGCCCCGTGGGGCAAACGCTCACAGATACGCAGTATTTT.

The V call is TRBV7-6, the J call TRBJ2-7, with a possible D match to TRBD2 (6 bases). CDR1 and CDR2 from the germline V gene are SGHVS and FNYEAQ. V was shortened by 1 base and J by 0 bases, with 13 bases between the two germline ends. This CDR3 has 16 residues. The CDR3: CASSLGLGGDSYEQYF. CDR3 nucleotide sequence: TGTGCCAGCAGCTTAGGGCTCGGCGGGGACTCCTACGAGCAGTACTTC.

This rearrangement joins TRBV15 to TRBJ2-7; maybe TRBD1 (6 bases). Germline values: CDR1 LNHNV, CDR2 YYDKDF (reference sequence). Trimming left V 5 bases short and J 4 bases short, with 21 bases between. The CDR3 covers 16 residues. The CDR3 DNA sequence: TGTGCCACCAGCCCTCGGGACATATCGTATCCTTACGAGCAGTACTTC. Protein sequence: CATSPRDISYPYEQYF.

The chain uses TRBV13 and TRBJ2-1; D remains ambiguous. The germline gives CDR1 PRHDT, CDR2 FYEKMQ (reference sequence). Deletions cut 1 base from V and 10 bases from J, with 11 bases between. The CDR3 runs 13 residues. The CDR3 DNA is TGTGCCAGCAGCTTAGACCGCCGGTCCGAGCAGTTCTTC. It is translated as CASSLDRRSEQFF.

DNA for the CDR3: TGTGCCAGCAGCTTACCAAGGGACAGACTGAATTACGAGCAGTACTTC. Protein sequence: CASSLPRDRLNYEQYF. J is TRBJ2-7 and V is TRBV7-6, with TRBD1 matching 7 bases. CDR1 SGHVS and CDR2 FNYEAQ come from the germline V gene. This CDR3 comprises 16 residues. Germline trimming cut 2 bases from V and 4 bases from J; bases unmatched to any gene: 11.

This clone was detected only once. The chain recombines TRBV5-1 with TRBJ1-2; possibly TRBD1 for D (5 bases). Trimming stripped 0 bases from V and 0 bases from J, with 9 bases between. The CDR3 length is 15 residues. Germline assignment: CDR1 SGHRS and CDR2 YFSETQ. The CDR3 DNA is TGCGCCAGCAGCTTGGGGGGGGGAGCTAACTATGGCTACACCTTC. This gives the protein CASSLGGGANYGYTF.

J is TRBJ2-2 and V is TRBV6-1, with D tentatively TRBD1 (6 bases). The ends were cut back, 5 bases at V and 5 bases at J, with 12 bases in the middle. Germline-derived CDR1 and CDR2 are MNHNS and SASEGT. CDR3 length equals 14 residues. As DNA, the CDR3 is TGTGCCAGCAGTCCCTGGACAGTGACCGGGGAGCTGTTTTTT. Translation gives CASSPWTVTGELFF.

This clone was detected only once. CDR3 coding DNA: TGTGCCAGCAGTTCCGGGACAGGGGTTCCCTATGGCTACACCTTC. Translation gives CASSSGTGVPYGYTF. The chain uses TRBV5-4 and TRBJ1-2, with TRBD1 matching 10 bases. This CDR3 has 15 amino acids. CDR1 and CDR2 from the germline V gene are SGHNT and YYREEE (reference sequence). The V segment lost 5 bases and the J segment 4 bases; nucleotides outside the gene matches: 8.

V usage is TRBV6-1 and J usage is TRBJ1-4; a weak D match, TRBD1 (6 bases). Trimming shortened V by 10 bases and J by 3 bases, and 12 bases separated the two germline ends. Germline V gives CDR1 MNHNS, CDR2 SASEGT. CDR3 length: 13 amino acids. The CDR3 nucleotides read TGTGCCACCTTAGAGGGGGCTAATGAAAAACTGTTTTTT. Translating gives CATLEGANEKLFF.

This chain links TRBV9 with TRBJ2-7; D uncertain. The CDR3 is made up of 13 amino acids. V was clipped by 0 bases and J by 6 bases, with 10 bases between them. Germline assignment: CDR1 SGDLS and CDR2 YYNGEE. Written as DNA, the CDR3 is TGTGCCAGCAGCGTAGAAGGTCCTAGCGAGCAGTACTTC. It is translated as CASSVEGPSEQYF. Full variable domain (remainder filled in from reference TRBV9 and TRBJ2-7): DSGVTQTPKHLITATGQRVTLRCSPRSGDLSVYWYQQSLDQGLQFLIQYYNGEERAKGNILERFSAQQFPDLHSELNLSSLELGDSALYFCASSVEGPSEQYFGPGTRLTVT.

This clone has a handful of counts. J is TRBJ1-5 and V is TRBV18; weak D call: TRBD1 (6 bases). The CDR3 loop spans 14 amino acids. Trimming shortened V by 3 bases and J by 5 bases, and 11 bases separated the two germline ends. CDR1 and CDR2 from the germline V gene are KGHSH and LQKENI. CDR3 in amino acids: CASSPQGRDQPQHF. The CDR3 bases are TGTGCCAGCTCACCGCAGGGGCGTGATCAGCCCCAGCATTTT.

V is TRBV7-2 and J is TRBJ1-6; the match to TRBD1 covers 7 bases. The V gene's germline CDR1 is SGHTA and CDR2 FQGNSA. The CDR3 totals 15 residues. J gave up 6 bases and V 2 bases, and 4 bases lay outside the gene matches. The CDR3 DNA reads as TGTGCCAGCAGCTTATTAGGGGGCTCTAATTCACCCCTCCACTTT. It yields the protein CASSLLGGSNSPLHF. Combining the CDR3 with reference TRBV7-2 and TRBJ1-6 gives the whole variable domain GAGVSQSPSNKVTEKGKDVELRCDPISGHTALYWYRQSLGQGLEFLIYFQGNSAPDKSGLPSDRFSAERTGGSVSTLTIQRTQQEDSAVYLCASSLLGGSNSPLHFGNGTRLTVT.

The chain is built from TRBV15 and TRBJ2-3; 8 nucleotides agree with TRBD2. Germline V gene sequence: CDR1 LNHNV, CDR2 YYDKDF (reference sequence). The length of the CDR3 is 14 residues. With V trimmed by 3 bases and J by 2 bases, 1 base remained unmatched. The CDR3 loop is CATSSGGATDTQYF. The CDR3 DNA sequence: TGTGCCACCAGCAGCGGGGGGGCCACAGATACGCAGTATTTT. Looking up the rest from reference TRBV15 and TRBJ2-3 gives the full variable domain: DAMVIQNPRYQVTQFGKPVTLSCSQTLNHNVMYWYQQKSSQAPKLLFHYYDKDFNNEADTPDNFQSRRPNTSFCFLDIRSPGLGDTAMYLCATSSGGATDTQYFGPGTRLTVL.

V and J are TRBV18 and TRBJ1-2, with TRBD1 as a possible D gene (6 bases). The CDR3 has 13 amino acids. Trimming removed 6 bases at V and 1 base at J, with 9 bases between. The V gene's germline CDR1 is KGHSH and CDR2 LQKENI. DNA for the CDR3: TGTGCCAGCTCCCAACAGGGTAACTATGGCTACACCTTC. Its translation: CASSQQGNYGYTF.

The rearrangement links TRBV6-5 to TRBJ2-7; 7 bases match TRBD1. Trimming took 4 bases from V and 5 from J; bases not matched to a gene: 2. This CDR3 has 12 amino acids. The V gene's germline CDR1 is MNHEY and CDR2 SVGAGI. Here the CDR3 DNA reads TGTGCCAGCAGTTTCGACAGGGACGAGCAGTACTTC. This translates into CASSFDRDEQYF.

The V call is TRBV27, the J call TRBJ1-1, with TRBD1 as a possible D gene (6 bases). V was pared by 5 bases and J by 5 bases, with 15 bases between. This CDR3 spans 14 amino acids. Germline V gives CDR1 MNHEY, CDR2 SMNVEV (reference sequence). CDR3 protein: CASSPRQEVTEAFF. For the CDR3, the DNA is TGTGCCAGCAGTCCCCGACAGGAGGTAACTGAAGCTTTCTTT.

The chain combines TRBV5-1 with TRBJ2-3; D is perhaps TRBD2 (5 bases). Germline V gives CDR1 SGHRS, CDR2 YFSETQ. The CDR3 totals 15 residues. Trimming shortened V by 0 bases and J by 0 bases, and 8 bases separated the two germline ends. DNA for the CDR3: TGCGCCAGCAGCTTGGGATGGACTAGCACAGATACGCAGTATTTT. Its translation: CASSLGWTSTDTQYF.